These 8 T cell receptor beta chains were sequenced from one sample in a study of shared clonotypes between healthy human individuals. Sequencing was performed with immunoSEQ multiplex PCR; in TCRdb, only in-frame clones are kept and a portion is missing. The data hold a few million clones, with more than 85% observed a single time. The sequencing sample was made of naive CD4+ T cells from PBMCs. Stated subset: CD45RA+ positively selected. These receptors were collected from a young man in good health. Some clones in this sample may be carry-over from other donors' samples.

The chain combines TRBV28 with TRBJ2-3, with 12 bases identical to TRBD2. From germline, CDR1 is MDHEN and CDR2 SYDVKM. This CDR3 region has 15 residues. J gave up 3 bases and V 5 bases, and 3 bases lay outside the gene matches. CDR3 sequence reads: CASSMTSGSTDTQYF. For the CDR3, the DNA is TGTGCCAGCAGTATGACTAGCGGGAGTACAGATACGCAGTATTTT.

The sample holds a few counts of this clone. The chain employs TRBV27 and TRBJ1-1, with TRBD1 matching 9 bases. This CDR3 region has 10 residues. Germline lookup yields CDR1 MNHEY and CDR2 SMNVEV (reference sequence). V dropped 9 bases and J dropped 11; count of bases not matched to a gene: 4. The CDR3 spells CARRTGDAFF. The CDR3 region has the DNA TGTGCCAGGCGGACAGGGGACGCTTTCTTT.

V gene TRBV5-8 combines with J gene TRBJ2-5, with D hard to call. V dropped 2 bases and J dropped 3 bases, with 5 bases sitting between them. The length of the CDR3 is 12 residues. Germline lookup yields CDR1 SGHTS and CDR2 YDEGEE. The CDR3 here is CASSFNKETQYF. Here the CDR3 DNA reads TGTGCCAGCAGCTTTAATAAAGAGACCCAGTACTTC.

The rearrangement joins TRBV6-4 to TRBJ1-5, with D perhaps TRBD1 (6 bases). V was trimmed by 2 bases and J by 0 bases, leaving 20 bases between them. The CDR3 sequence is 19 residues long. Germline V gene sequence: CDR1 MRHNA, CDR2 SNTAGT. The CDR3 nucleotides are TGTGCCAGCAGTGACCCCAATCCTACAGGGCCCCATAGCAATCAGCCCCAGCATTTT. Encoded protein: CASSDPNPTGPHSNQPQHF.

J is TRBJ2-5 and V is TRBV5-1, with D unclear. CDR3 size: 15 residues. Germline V gives CDR1 SGHRS, CDR2 YFSETQ. Between the trimmed V and J ends, which lost 4 bases and 5 bases, there was a span of 18 bases. The chain's CDR3 is CASSEDTPLPETQYF. CDR3 DNA: TGCGCCAGCAGCGAAGACACACCACTACCGGAGACCCAGTACTTC. Full variable domain (missing parts from reference TRBV5-1 and TRBJ2-5): KAGVTQTPRYLIKTRGQQVTLSCSPISGHRSVSWYQQTPGQGLQFLFEYFSETQRNKGNFPGRFSGRQFSNSRSEMNVSTLELGDSALYLCASSEDTPLPETQYFGPGTRLLVL.

This clone was counted once. V and J are TRBV6-5 and TRBJ2-2; D unclear. V lost 1 base to trimming and J lost 1 base, with 10 bases between them. The CDR3 totals 16 residues. The germline CDR1 and CDR2 sequences are MNHEY and SVGAGI. The CDR3 DNA follows: TGTGCCAGCAGTTACTGGCAGACGTTGAACACCGGGGAGCTGTTTTTT. It is translated as CASSYWQTLNTGELFF.

The V call is TRBV7-9, the J call TRBJ1-5, with D perhaps matching TRBD1 (5 bases). Germline assignment: CDR1 SEHNR and CDR2 FQNEAQ (reference sequence). This CDR3 is 14 amino acids long. Trimming removed 1 base at V and 7 bases at J, with 11 bases between. The CDR3 coding sequence is TGTGCCAGCAGCTTAGGACAGCCCGAACAGCCCCAGCATTTT. Translated: CASSLGQPEQPQHF. Supplemented by reference TRBV7-9 and TRBJ1-5, the full variable domain reads DTGVSQNPRHKITKRGQNVTFRCDPISEHNRLYWYRQTLGQGPEFLTYFQNEAQLEKSRLLSDRFSAERPKGSFSTLEIQRTEQGDSAMYLCASSLGQPEQPQHFGDGTRLSIL.

This chain uses TRBV28 with TRBJ1-6, with TRBD1 as a possible D gene (5 bases). The CDR3 extends over 16 amino acids. From germline, CDR1 is MDHEN and CDR2 SYDVKM. V gave up 6 bases and J gave up 4 bases, with 16 bases separating them. CDR3 in amino acids: CASSIAGTPYNSPLHF. The CDR3 bases are TGTGCCAGCAGCATAGCGGGGACTCCATATAATTCACCCCTCCACTTT. Full variable domain (remainder filled in from reference TRBV28 and TRBJ1-6): DVKVTQSSRYLVKRTGEKVFLECVQDMDHENMFWYRQDPGLGLRLIYFSYDVKMKEKGDIPEGYSVSREKKERFSLILESASTNQTSMYLCASSIAGTPYNSPLHFGNGTRLTVT.